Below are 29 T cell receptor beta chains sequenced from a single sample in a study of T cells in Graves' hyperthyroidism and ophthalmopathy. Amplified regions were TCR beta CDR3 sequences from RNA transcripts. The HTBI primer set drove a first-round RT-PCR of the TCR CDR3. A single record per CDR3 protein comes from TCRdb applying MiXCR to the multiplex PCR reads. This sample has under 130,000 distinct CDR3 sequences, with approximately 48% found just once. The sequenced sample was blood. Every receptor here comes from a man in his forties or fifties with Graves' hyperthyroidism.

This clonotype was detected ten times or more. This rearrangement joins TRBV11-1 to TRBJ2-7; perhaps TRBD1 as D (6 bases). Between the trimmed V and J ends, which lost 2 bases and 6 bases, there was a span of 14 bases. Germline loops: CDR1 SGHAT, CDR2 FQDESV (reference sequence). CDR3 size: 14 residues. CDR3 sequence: CASSLLRGEGEQYF. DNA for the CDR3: TGTGCCAGCAGCTTACTCAGGGGCGAAGGCGAGCAGTACTTC.

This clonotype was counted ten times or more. In DNA, the CDR3 is TGTGCCAGCACCCTGGTCTGGGAAGAAGCTTTCTTT. Translation gives CASTLVWEEAFF. The rearrangement links TRBV7-9 to TRBJ1-1; D is unclear. The CDR3 runs 12 residues. Germline assignment: CDR1 SEHNR and CDR2 FQNEAQ (reference sequence). The ends were cut back, 7 bases at V and 8 bases at J, with 14 bases in the middle.

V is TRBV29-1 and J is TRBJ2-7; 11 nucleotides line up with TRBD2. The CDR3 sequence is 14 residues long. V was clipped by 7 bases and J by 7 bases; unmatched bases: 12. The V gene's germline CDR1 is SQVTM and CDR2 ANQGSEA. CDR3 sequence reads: CSAGIAGGPGEQYF. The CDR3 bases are TGCAGCGCAGGGATAGCGGGAGGGCCGGGGGAGCAGTACTTC.

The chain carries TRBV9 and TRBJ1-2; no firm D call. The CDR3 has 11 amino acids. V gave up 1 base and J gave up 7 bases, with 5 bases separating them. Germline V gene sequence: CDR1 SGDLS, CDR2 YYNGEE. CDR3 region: CASSVWGGYTF. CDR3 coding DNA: TGTGCCAGCAGCGTATGGGGTGGCTACACCTTC.

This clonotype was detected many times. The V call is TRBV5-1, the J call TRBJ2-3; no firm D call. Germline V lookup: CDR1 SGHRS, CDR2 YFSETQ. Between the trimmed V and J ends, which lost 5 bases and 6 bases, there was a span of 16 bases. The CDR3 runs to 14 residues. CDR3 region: CASSFGDPQDTQYF. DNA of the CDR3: TGCGCCAGCAGTTTTGGGGATCCACAGGATACGCAGTATTTT.

The DNA for the CDR3 is TGCAGTCCTTCTCCTGGACAGGGGAGGAATGAGCAGTTCTTC. This sequence encodes CSPSPGQGRNEQFF. This chain connects TRBV20-1 to TRBJ2-1, with TRBD1 identical over 9 bases. Trimming took 8 bases from V and 7 from J; bases not matched to a gene: 12. Per the germline V gene, CDR1 is DFQATT and CDR2 is SNEGSKA (reference sequence). This CDR3 has 14 residues.

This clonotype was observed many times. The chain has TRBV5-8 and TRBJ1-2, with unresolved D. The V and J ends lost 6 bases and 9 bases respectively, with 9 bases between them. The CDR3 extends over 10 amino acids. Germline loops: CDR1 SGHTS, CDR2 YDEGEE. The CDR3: CASIPRSYTF. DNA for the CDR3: TGTGCCAGCATCCCGCGTAGCTACACCTTC.

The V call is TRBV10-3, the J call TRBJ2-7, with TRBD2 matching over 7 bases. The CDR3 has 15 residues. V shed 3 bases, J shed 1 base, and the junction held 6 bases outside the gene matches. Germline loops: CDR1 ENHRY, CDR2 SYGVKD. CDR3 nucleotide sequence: TGTGCCATCAGTGATAGCGGGTTGGGGTCCTACGAGCAGTACTTC. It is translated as CAISDSGLGSYEQYF.

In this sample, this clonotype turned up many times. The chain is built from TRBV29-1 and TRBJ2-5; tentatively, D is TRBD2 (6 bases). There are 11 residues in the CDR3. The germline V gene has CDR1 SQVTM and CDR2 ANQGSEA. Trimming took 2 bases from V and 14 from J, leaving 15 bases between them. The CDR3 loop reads CSVEWGVLRYF. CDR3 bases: TGCAGCGTTGAATGGGGGGTCCTCAGATACTTC.

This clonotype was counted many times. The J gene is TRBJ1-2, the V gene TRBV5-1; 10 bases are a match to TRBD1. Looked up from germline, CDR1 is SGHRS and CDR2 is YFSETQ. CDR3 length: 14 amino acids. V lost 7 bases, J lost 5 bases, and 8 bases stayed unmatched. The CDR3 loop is CASRQGTGEYGYTF. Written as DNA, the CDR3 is TGCGCCAGCCGTCAGGGGACAGGGGAGTATGGCTACACCTTC.

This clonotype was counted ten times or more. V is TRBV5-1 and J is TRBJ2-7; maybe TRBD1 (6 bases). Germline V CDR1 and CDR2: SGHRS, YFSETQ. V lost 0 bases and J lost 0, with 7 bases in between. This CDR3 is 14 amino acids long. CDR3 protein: CASSLEGGSYEQYF. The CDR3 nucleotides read TGCGCCAGCAGCTTGGAAGGGGGCTCCTACGAGCAGTACTTC.

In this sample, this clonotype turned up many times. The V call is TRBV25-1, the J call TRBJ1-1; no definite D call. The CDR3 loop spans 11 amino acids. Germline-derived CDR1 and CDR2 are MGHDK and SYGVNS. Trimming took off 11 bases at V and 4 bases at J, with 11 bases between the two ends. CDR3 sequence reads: CAVGSSTEAFF. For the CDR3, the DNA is TGTGCCGTGGGAAGCTCCACTGAAGCTTTCTTT.

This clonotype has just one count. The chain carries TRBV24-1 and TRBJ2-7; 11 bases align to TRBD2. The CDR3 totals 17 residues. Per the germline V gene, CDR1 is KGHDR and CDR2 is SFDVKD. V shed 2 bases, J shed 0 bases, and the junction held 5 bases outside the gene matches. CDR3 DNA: TGTGCCACCAGTGATTGGACTAGCGGGTGGAACTCCTACGAGCAGTACTTC. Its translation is CATSDWTSGWNSYEQYF.

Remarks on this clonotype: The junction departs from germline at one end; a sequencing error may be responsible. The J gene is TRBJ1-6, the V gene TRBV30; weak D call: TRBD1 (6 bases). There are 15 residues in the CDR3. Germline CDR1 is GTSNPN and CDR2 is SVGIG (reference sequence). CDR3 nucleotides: TGTGCCTGGGGTGTGCTACAGGGTTGGAATTCACCCCTCCACTTT. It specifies CAWGVLQGWNSPLHF.

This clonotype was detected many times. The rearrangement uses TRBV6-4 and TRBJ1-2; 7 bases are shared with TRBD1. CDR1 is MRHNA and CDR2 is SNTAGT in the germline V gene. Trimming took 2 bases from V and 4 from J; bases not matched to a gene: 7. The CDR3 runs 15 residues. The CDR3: CASSDGQAESYGYTF. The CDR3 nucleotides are TGTGCCAGCAGTGACGGACAGGCGGAAAGCTATGGCTACACCTTC.

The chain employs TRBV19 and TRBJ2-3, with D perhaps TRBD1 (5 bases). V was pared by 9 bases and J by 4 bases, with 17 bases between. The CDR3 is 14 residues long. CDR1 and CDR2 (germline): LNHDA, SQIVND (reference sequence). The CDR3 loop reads CASSPEQESDTQYF. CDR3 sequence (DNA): TGTGCCAGCAGTCCGGAACAGGAGTCAGATACGCAGTATTTT. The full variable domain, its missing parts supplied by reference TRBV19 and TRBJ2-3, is DGGITQSPKYLFRKEGQNVTLSCEQNLNHDAMYWYRQDPGQGLRLIYYSQIVNDFQKGDIAEGYSVSREKKESFPLTVTSAQKNPTAFYLCASSPEQESDTQYFGPGTRLTVL.

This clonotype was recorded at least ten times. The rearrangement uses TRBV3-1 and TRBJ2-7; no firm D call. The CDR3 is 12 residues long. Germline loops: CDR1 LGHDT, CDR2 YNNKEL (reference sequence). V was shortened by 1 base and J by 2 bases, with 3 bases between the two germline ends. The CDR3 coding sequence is TGTGCCAGCAGCCAAGTCCCCTACGAGCAGTACTTC. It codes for CASSQVPYEQYF.

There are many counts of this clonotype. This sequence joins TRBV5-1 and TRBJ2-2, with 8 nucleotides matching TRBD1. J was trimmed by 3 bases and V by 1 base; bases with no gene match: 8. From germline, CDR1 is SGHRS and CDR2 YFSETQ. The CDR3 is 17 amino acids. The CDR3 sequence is CASSLQGAGLDTGELFF. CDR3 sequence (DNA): TGCGCCAGCAGCTTGCAGGGGGCGGGATTGGACACCGGGGAGCTGTTTTTT.

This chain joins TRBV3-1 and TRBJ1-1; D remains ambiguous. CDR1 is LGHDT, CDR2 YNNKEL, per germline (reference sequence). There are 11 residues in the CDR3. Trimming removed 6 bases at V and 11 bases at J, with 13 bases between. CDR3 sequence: CASRQKGSAFF. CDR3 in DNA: TGTGCCAGCAGACAAAAAGGGTCGGCTTTCTTT.

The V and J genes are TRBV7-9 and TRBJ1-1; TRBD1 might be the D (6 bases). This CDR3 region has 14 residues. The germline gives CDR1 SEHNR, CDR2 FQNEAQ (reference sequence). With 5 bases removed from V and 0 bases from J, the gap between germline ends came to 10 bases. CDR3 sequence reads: CASSPDSMNTEAFF. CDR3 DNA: TGTGCCAGCAGCCCGGACAGTATGAACACTGAAGCTTTCTTT.

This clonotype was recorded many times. For the CDR3, the DNA is TGTGCCAGCAGTTACACACAATCGGGACTAGCGGGGGGGCCTAATGAGCAGTTCTTC. Translated: CASSYTQSGLAGGPNEQFF. The rearrangement links TRBV6-6 to TRBJ2-1; 16 positions agree with TRBD2. The CDR3 loop spans 19 amino acids. Germline V gene lookup returns CDR1 MNHNY and CDR2 SVGAGI (reference sequence). V gave up 2 bases and J gave up 7 bases; unmatched junction bases: 11.

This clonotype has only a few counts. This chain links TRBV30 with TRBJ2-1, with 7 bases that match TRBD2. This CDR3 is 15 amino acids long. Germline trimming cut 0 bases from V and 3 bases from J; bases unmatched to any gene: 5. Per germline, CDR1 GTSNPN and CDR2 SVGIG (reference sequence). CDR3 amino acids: CAWSVPSGNYNEQFF. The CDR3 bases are TGTGCCTGGAGTGTACCGAGCGGGAACTACAATGAGCAGTTCTTC. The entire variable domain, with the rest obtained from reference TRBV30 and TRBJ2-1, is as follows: SQTIHQWPATLVQPVGSPLSLECTVEGTSNPNLYWYRQAAGRGLQLLFYSVGIGQISSEVPQNLSASRPQDRQFILSSKKLLLSDSGFYLCAWSVPSGNYNEQFFGPGTRLTVL.

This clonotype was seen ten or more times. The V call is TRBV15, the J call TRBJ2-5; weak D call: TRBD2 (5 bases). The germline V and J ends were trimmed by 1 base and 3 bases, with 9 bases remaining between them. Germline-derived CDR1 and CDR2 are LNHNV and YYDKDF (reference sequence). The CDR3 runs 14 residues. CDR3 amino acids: CATSRAAREETQYF. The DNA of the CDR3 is TGTGCCACCAGCAGAGCTGCGCGGGAAGAGACCCAGTACTTC.

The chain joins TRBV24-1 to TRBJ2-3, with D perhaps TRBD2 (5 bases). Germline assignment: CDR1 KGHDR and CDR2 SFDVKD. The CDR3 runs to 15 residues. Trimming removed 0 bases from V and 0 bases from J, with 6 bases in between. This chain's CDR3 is CATSDLGLSTDTQYF. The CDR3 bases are TGTGCCACCAGTGATTTGGGACTTAGCACAGATACGCAGTATTTT.

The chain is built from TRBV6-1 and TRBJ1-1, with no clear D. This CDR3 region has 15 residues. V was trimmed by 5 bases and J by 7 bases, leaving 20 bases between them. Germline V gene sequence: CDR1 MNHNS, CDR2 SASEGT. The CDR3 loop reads CASSPTSGSYNEAFF. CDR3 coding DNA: TGTGCCAGCAGTCCGACTAGCGGGAGCTACAATGAAGCTTTCTTT.

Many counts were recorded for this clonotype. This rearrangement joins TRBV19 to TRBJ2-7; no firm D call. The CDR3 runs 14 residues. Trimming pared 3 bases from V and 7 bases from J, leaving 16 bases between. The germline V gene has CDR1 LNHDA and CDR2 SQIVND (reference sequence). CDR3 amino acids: CASSIRSLTREQYF. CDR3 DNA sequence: TGTGCCAGTAGTATTAGGAGCTTAACGAGGGAGCAGTACTTC.

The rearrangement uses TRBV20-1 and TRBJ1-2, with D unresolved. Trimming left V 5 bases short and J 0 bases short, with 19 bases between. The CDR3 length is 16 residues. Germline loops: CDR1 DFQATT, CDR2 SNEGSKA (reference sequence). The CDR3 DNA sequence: TGCAGTGCTTACCATCTGGGAGGCTATGCTAACTATGGCTACACCTTC. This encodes CSAYHLGGYANYGYTF.

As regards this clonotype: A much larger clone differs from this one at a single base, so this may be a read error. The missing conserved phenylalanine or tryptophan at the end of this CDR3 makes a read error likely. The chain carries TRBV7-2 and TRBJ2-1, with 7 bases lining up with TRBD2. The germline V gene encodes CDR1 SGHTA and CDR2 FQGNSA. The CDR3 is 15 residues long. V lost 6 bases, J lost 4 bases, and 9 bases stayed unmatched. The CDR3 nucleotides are TGTGCCAGCAGTTGGAGGGGCGGGGGATACAATGAGCAGTTCATC. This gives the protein CASSWRGGGYNEQFI.

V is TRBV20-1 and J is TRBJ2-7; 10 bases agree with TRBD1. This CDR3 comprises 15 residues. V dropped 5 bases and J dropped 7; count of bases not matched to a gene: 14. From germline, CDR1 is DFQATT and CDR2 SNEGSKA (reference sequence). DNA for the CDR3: TGCAGTGCTGGGCCCGGGACAGGGGCCTACAATGAGCAGTACTTC. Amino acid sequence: CSAGPGTGAYNEQYF.